This TCR beta chain was found in a study of cytomegalovirus exposure and HLA in healthy donors. Remarks on this clone: The junction shows a germline mismatch at one end, possibly a read error.

The germline V gene encodes CDR1 SGHVS and CDR2 FQNEAQ. The CDR3 sequence is 13 residues long. PCR involved 60 Vbeta and 13 Jbeta primers. The repertoire was sequenced with immunoSEQ multiplex PCR; TCRdb's copy has only in-frame clones and lacks some. Here the sample spans 150,000 to 200,000 clones, over 70% being singletons. V gene TRBV7-8 combines with J gene TRBJ2-1, with a possible D match to TRBD2 (5 bases). The receptor's source is a woman aged 30 to 39 in good health and CMV-seropositive. Sequences were obtained from PBMCs. The CDR3 DNA is TGTGCCAGCTGCTTCGTAGGGAGCTCTGAGCAGTTCTTC. It yields the protein CASCFVGSSEQFF. The full variable domain, rest sourced from reference TRBV7-8 and TRBJ2-1, is GAGVSQSPRYKVAKRGQDVALRCDPISGHVSLFWYQQALGQGPEFLTYFQNEAQLDKSGLPSDRFFAERPEGSVSTLKIQRTQQEDSAVYLCASCFVGSSEQFFGPGTRLTVL.